These T cell receptor beta chains were read from a single sample in a study of cytomegalovirus exposure and HLA in healthy donors. This table comes from immunoSEQ multiplex PCR, and its TCRdb copy is limited to in-frame clones, with some not included. The repertoire holds 55,000 to 80,000 clones, with over 70% as singletons. The source material was PBMCs. The receptors were sampled from a man aged 55 to 70 in good health and CMV-seropositive. CDR3s include the opening cysteine and the closing phenylalanine or tryptophan. D genes are given only for firm matches. For some rows the clone size is stated as once, few or many, or as a class when expanded; others skip it.

TRBJ2-1	TRBV5-6	.	.	CASSLRQGSSYNEQFF	TGTGCCAGCAGCTTGCGCCAGGGAAGCTCCTACAATGAGCAGTTCTTC
TRBJ2-7	TRBV7-9	.	TRBD1	CASSPRDRAYEQYF	TGTGCCAGCAGCCCCCGGGACAGGGCCTACGAGCAGTACTTC
TRBJ1-1	TRBV2	.	TRBD1	CARSTGWTEAFF	TGTGCCAGATCGACAGGGTGGACTGAAGCTTTCTTT
TRBJ2-1	TRBV18	.	.	CASSLQATSSYNEQFF	TGTGCCAGCTCACTACAGGCGACTAGCTCCTACAATGAGCAGTTCTTC
TRBJ1-6	TRBV5-5	few	TRBD1	CASSLGDRGKNSPLHF	TGTGCCAGCAGCTTGGGAGACAGGGGAAAGAATTCACCCCTCCACTTT
TRBJ2-3	TRBV6-5	.	TRBD2	CASSTGLAVTDTQYF	TGTGCCAGCAGTACAGGACTAGCGGTCACAGATACGCAGTATTTT
TRBJ2-1	TRBV6-4	.	TRBD2	CASSPGTSGENEQFF	TGTGCCAGCAGCCCCGGGACTAGCGGGGAAAATGAGCAGTTCTTC
TRBJ2-7	TRBV7-9	.	.	CASSLASGIYEQYF	TGTGCCAGCAGCTTAGCCTCAGGGATCTACGAGCAGTACTTC
TRBJ1-1	TRBV4-1	.	.	CASSQVRVYGLEAFF	TGCGCCAGCAGCCAAGTCCGGGTCTACGGTCTTGAAGCTTTCTTT
TRBJ2-5	TRBV7-9	.	.	CASSLGAGSGETQYF	TGTGCCAGCAGCTTAGGGGCAGGGTCAGGGGAGACCCAGTACTTC
TRBJ2-2	TRBV11-3	.	TRBD1	CASSLASGTGEFGELFF	TGTGCCAGCAGCTTGGCGTCTGGGACAGGGGAATTCGGGGAGCTGTTTTTT
TRBJ1-2	TRBV6-4	.	.	CASSDGPYTF	TGTGCCAGCAGTGACGGGCCGTACACCTTC
TRBJ2-3	TRBV11-2	.	.	CASSSFEEPDTQYF	TGTGCCAGCAGCTCGTTTGAGGAACCAGATACGCAGTATTTT
TRBJ2-7	TRBV27	.	TRBD2	CASSYSFAGGTYEQYF	TGTGCCAGCAGTTACTCTTTCGCGGGAGGGACCTACGAGCAGTACTTC
TRBJ2-7	TRBV29-1	few	TRBD1	CSVAQGAKEQYF	TGCAGCGTAGCACAGGGGGCGAAGGAGCAGTACTTC
TRBJ1-2	TRBV18	.	.	CASSPPDNYYGYTF	TGTGCCAGCTCACCACCCGACAACTACTATGGCTACACCTTC
TRBJ2-6	TRBV11-2	once	.	CASSFSDSGANVLTF	TGTGCCAGCAGCTTCAGCGACTCTGGGGCCAACGTCCTGACTTTC
TRBJ1-1	TRBV6-5	.	TRBD1	CASSSRTGPVNTEAFF	TGTGCCAGCAGTTCCAGGACAGGGCCTGTGAACACTGAAGCTTTCTTT
TRBJ2-7	TRBV28	.	TRBD2	CASLPYGTSGSLAQQYF	TGTGCCAGCCTCCCATATGGGACTAGCGGGAGTTTAGCCCAGCAGTACTTC
TRBJ1-4	TRBV2	.	.	CASMRGAREKLFF	TGTGCCAGCATGCGGGGTGCGAGGGAAAAACTGTTTTTT
TRBJ1-2	TRBV2	once	TRBD1	CASRLLGQGNYGYTF	TGTGCCAGCAGGCTTCTGGGACAGGGTAACTATGGCTACACCTTC
TRBJ2-1	TRBV10-3	few	TRBD2	CAISAPGLAVYNEQFF	TGTGCCATCAGTGCTCCGGGACTAGCGGTCTACAATGAGCAGTTCTTC
TRBJ2-3	TRBV11-2	.	.	CASSSGLSFAKDTQYF	TGTGCCAGCAGCTCCGGTTTAAGCTTTGCCAAGGATACGCAGTATTTT
TRBJ1-1	TRBV2	.	TRBD1	CASSPGTGESTEAFF	TGTGCCAGCAGTCCCGGGACAGGGGAGAGCACTGAAGCTTTCTTT
TRBJ2-7	TRBV5-1	.	.	CASSLGRGTVDEQYF	TGCGCCAGCAGTCTTGGGCGGGGAACGGTCGACGAGCAGTACTTC
TRBJ2-4	TRBV11-2	few	TRBD2	CASGVAGEGIQYF	TGTGCCAGCGGGGTGGCGGGAGAAGGAATTCAGTACTTC
TRBJ1-1	TRBV19	.	.	CASSIDFVSQNEAFF	TGTGCCAGTAGTATAGATTTTGTTTCACAGAATGAAGCTTTCTTT
TRBJ2-3	TRBV6-6	.	.	CASSYPDRRTDTQYF	TGTGCCAGCAGTTACCCGGACAGACGCACAGATACGCAGTATTTT
TRBJ1-6	TRBV27	few	.	CASSLNNRSSYNSPLHF	TGTGCCAGCAGTTTAAACAACAGGAGCTCCTATAATTCACCCCTCCACTTT
TRBJ1-2	TRBV11-2	few	.	CASSLEGRGGNYGYTF	TGTGCCAGCAGCTTAGAGGGCAGAGGAGGGAACTATGGCTACACCTTC